This T cell receptor (beta chain) originates from a study of CXCR3-negative and CXCR3-positive naive CD8 T cells. With UMI labels, 5' RACE was used to prepare the TRB cDNA libraries. TCRdb re-called the 5' RACE reads and gives one entry per CDR3 protein, without DNA. In all, the sample yields 50,000 to 65,000 distinct CDR3 sequences. The CDR3 spans 15 residues. Germline CDR1 is SGHTA and CDR2 is FQGTGA. The sequence was obtained from a human donor in good health. Some clones in this sample may be carry-over from other donors' samples. The sequencing sample was made of naive CXCR3- CD8+ T cells from blood. Subset here: CD45RO-CCR7+CD27+CD95- naive CD8+ T cells lacking CXCR3 (TNR3-). The V gene is TRBV7-3, the J gene TRBJ2-3. This CDR3 reads CASSLYGGFADTQYF. Full variable domain (outside the CDR3, taken from reference TRBV7-3 and TRBJ2-3): GAGVSQTPSNKVTEKGKYVELRCDPISGHTALYWYRQSLGQGPEFLIYFQGTGAADDSGLPNDRFFAVRPEGSVSTLKIQRTERGDSAVYLCASSLYGGFADTQYFGPGTRLTVL.